Listed below are T cell receptor beta chains from one sample, sequenced in a study of blood T cell repertoires in COVID-19. Assay used: immunoSEQ multiplex PCR; TCRdb lists only in-frame clones, some missing. Among fewer than 500,000 clones listed, about 90% were seen once. The sample was PBMCs or T cells enriched from blood (not recorded which). The receptors come from a man aged 25-40 years who had recovered from COVID-19. The CDR3 runs from the conserved cysteine through the conserved F or W. A D gene is named only where the DNA matches it firmly. Clone size is stated in some rows and not others, as once, few, many or a class when expanded.

abundance,d_gene,j_gene,len,v_gene,CDR3aa,CDR3nt
NA,NA,TRBJ1-4,15,TRBV5-6,CASSSVGVTNEKLFF,TGTGCCAGCAGTTCGGTAGGGGTCACTAATGAAAAACTGTTTTTT
once,NA,TRBJ1-5,13,TRBV30,CAWSDAGNQPQHF,TGTGCCTGGAGTGATGCAGGGAATCAGCCCCAGCATTTT
NA,TRBD1,TRBJ1-3,13,TRBV10-3,CAIQGGPGNTIYF,TGTGCCATCCAGGGGGGCCCGGGAAACACCATATATTTT
NA,NA,TRBJ1-6,14,TRBV18,CASSRGGYNSPLHF,TGTGCCAGCTCACGGGGCGGTTATAATTCACCCCTCCACTTT
NA,TRBD1,TRBJ1-2,15,TRBV4-1,CASSQTPGQGGGYTF,TGCGCCAGCAGCCAAACGCCGGGACAGGGAGGCGGCTACACCTTC
NA,NA,TRBJ2-7,16,TRBV5-1,CASSLAGGQNPYEQYF,TGCGCCAGCAGCTTGGCCGGGGGACAGAACCCCTACGAGCAGTACTTC
NA,NA,TRBJ2-1,12,TRBV19,CASSAGTFEQFF,TGTGCCAGTAGTGCCGGGACTTTTGAGCAGTTCTTC
NA,NA,TRBJ2-5,12,TRBV7-2,CASSPVKETQYF,TGTGCCAGCAGCCCCGTTAAAGAGACCCAGTACTTC
NA,NA,TRBJ2-7,14,TRBV9,CASSFGDHAHEQYF,TGTGCCAGCAGCTTCGGAGACCATGCCCACGAGCAGTACTTC
NA,TRBD1,TRBJ1-2,14,TRBV6-5,CASRPQGFAYGYTF,TGTGCCAGCAGGCCACAGGGGTTTGCCTATGGCTACACCTTC
NA,TRBD1,TRBJ2-3,16,TRBV4-1,CASSRAGTGGSDTQYF,TGCGCCAGCAGCCGAGCCGGGACAGGGGGTTCCGATACGCAGTATTTT
NA,TRBD2,TRBJ2-3,14,TRBV5-4,CASSGGTRTDTQYF,TGTGCCAGCAGCGGGGGGACTAGAACAGATACGCAGTATTTT
NA,NA,TRBJ1-5,13,TRBV19,CASKIGGNQPQHF,TGTGCCAGTAAAATAGGGGGCAATCAGCCCCAGCATTTT
NA,TRBD1,TRBJ1-4,16,TRBV4-1,CASSQDGGQGYEKLFF,TGCGCCAGCAGCCAAGATGGCGGACAGGGCTATGAAAAACTGTTTTTT
NA,TRBD1,TRBJ1-4,15,TRBV25-1,CASSNDRASNEKLFF,TGTGCCAGCAGTAATGACAGGGCAAGTAATGAAAAACTGTTTTTT
NA,NA,TRBJ2-3,13,TRBV15,CATSSRREDTQYF,TGTGCCACCAGCTCACGACGGGAAGATACGCAGTATTTT
NA,TRBD2,TRBJ2-5,13,TRBV24-1,CATSDRTRETQYF,TGTGCCACCAGTGATCGGACTAGAGAGACCCAGTACTTC
NA,NA,TRBJ1-3,13,TRBV30,CAWSLLSGNTIYF,TGTGCCTGGAGTTTACTTTCTGGAAACACCATATATTTT
NA,TRBD1,TRBJ1-1,12,TRBV29-1,CSVGTGGTEAFF,TGCAGCGTGGGGACAGGGGGCACTGAAGCTTTCTTT
NA,NA,TRBJ2-7,12,TRBV3-1/TRBV3-2,CASSQSAYEQYF,TGTGCCAGCAGCCAGTCTGCCTACGAGCAGTACTTC
NA,NA,TRBJ2-3,13,TRBV12-3/TRBV12-4,CATLNRGTDTQYF,TGTGCCACCCTTAACAGGGGCACAGATACGCAGTATTTT
once,TRBD1,TRBJ1-2,13,TRBV19,CASTRDSYYGYTF,TGTGCCAGTACCCGGGACAGTTACTATGGCTACACCTTC
few,TRBD1,TRBJ2-1,14,TRBV10-3,CAINGDRVNNEQFF,TGTGCCATCAACGGGGACAGGGTAAACAATGAGCAGTTCTTC
NA,NA,TRBJ1-2,13,TRBV6-5,CASRFLLNYGYTF,TGTGCCAGCCGATTCCTACTGAACTATGGCTACACCTTC
NA,NA,TRBJ2-1,17,TRBV5-1,CASSLAVGQASYNEQFF,TGCGCCAGCAGCTTGGCCGTTGGTCAAGCGTCCTACAATGAGCAGTTCTTC
NA,NA,TRBJ2-7,15,TRBV11-2,CASSLDGLDPYEQYF,TGTGCCAGCAGCTTAGATGGTTTAGATCCCTACGAGCAGTACTTC
NA,TRBD1,TRBJ1-4,13,TRBV30,CAWQDRAGEKLFF,TGTGCCTGGCAGGACAGGGCGGGTGAAAAACTGTTTTTT
NA,TRBD2,TRBJ2-1,16,TRBV6-5,CASSSQLAGGADEQFF,TGTGCCAGCAGTTCCCAATTGGCGGGGGGAGCCGATGAGCAGTTCTTC
few,TRBD1,TRBJ1-1,15,TRBV2,CASSPNRGGNTEAFF,TGTGCCAGCAGCCCCAACAGGGGAGGGAACACTGAAGCTTTCTTT
NA,TRBD2,TRBJ2-7,15,TRBV4-1,CASSQLSGDLYEQYF,TGCGCCAGCAGCCAGCTAAGCGGGGATCTGTACGAGCAGTACTTC
once,NA,TRBJ2-7,16,TRBV5-1,CASSGGTANSVPEQYF,TGCGCCAGCAGCGGCGGGACCGCCAATTCGGTCCCAGAGCAGTACTTC
NA,NA,TRBJ1-5,14,TRBV20-1,CSASTGPEGQPQHF,TGCAGTGCTAGTACTGGGCCCGAGGGACAGCCCCAGCATTTT
NA,NA,TRBJ2-1,15,TRBV7-3,CASSQGIVSRNEQFF,TGTGCCAGCAGCCAGGGGATTGTTAGCCGGAATGAGCAGTTCTTC
once,NA,TRBJ1-2,18,TRBV5-3,CARSFEFSGQGRNYGYTF,TGTGCCAGAAGCTTCGAGTTCTCCGGGCAGGGGAGAAACTATGGCTACACCTTC
NA,TRBD1,TRBJ1-3,17,TRBV9,CASSVAPGQVAGNTIYF,TGTGCCAGCAGCGTAGCTCCAGGACAGGTTGCTGGAAACACCATATATTTT
NA,NA,TRBJ1-1,15,TRBV10-3,CAISESLDTNTEAFF,TGTGCCATCAGTGAGTCTCTAGATACGAACACTGAAGCTTTCTTT
NA,NA,TRBJ2-7,12,TRBV19,CASSSRGYEQYF,TGTGCCAGTAGTAGCAGGGGTTACGAGCAGTACTTC
NA,NA,TRBJ1-2,13,TRBV12-3/TRBV12-4,CASSPDSNYGYTF,TGTGCCAGCAGTCCAGACAGTAACTATGGCTACACCTTC
NA,NA,TRBJ2-3,15,TRBV25-1,CASSETLVHTDTQYF,TGTGCCAGCAGTGAAACGCTAGTGCACACAGATACGCAGTATTTT
once,TRBD1,TRBJ1-2,14,TRBV15,CATTVDRVNYGYTF,TGTGCCACCACAGTGGACAGGGTCAACTATGGCTACACCTTC
NA,NA,TRBJ2-7,12,TRBV7-9,CASSRDGYEQYF,TGTGCCAGCAGCAGGGACGGCTACGAGCAGTACTTC
once,NA,TRBJ2-1,16,TRBV21-1,CASSKVRQGADNEQFF,TGTGCCAGCAGCAAAGTTCGACAGGGGGCCGACAATGAGCAGTTCTTC
NA,NA,TRBJ2-3,13,TRBV12-3/TRBV12-4,CASTPPLTDTQYF,TGTGCCAGCACCCCCCCACTCACAGATACGCAGTATTTT
NA,NA,TRBJ2-2,15,TRBV7-2,CASSASQLNTGELFF,TGTGCCAGCAGCGCTAGCCAGCTCAACACCGGGGAGCTGTTTTTT
NA,TRBD1,TRBJ1-1,16,TRBV10-2,CASTDRGGELNTEAFF,TGCGCCAGCACCGACAGGGGAGGAGAACTGAACACTGAAGCTTTCTTT
NA,TRBD1,TRBJ1-4,14,TRBV18,CASSPGQTEEKLFF,TGTGCCAGCTCACCGGGACAGACAGAAGAAAAACTGTTTTTT
NA,TRBD2,TRBJ2-2,16,TRBV19,CASSIGSGGAPGELFF,TGTGCCAGTAGTATAGGGAGCGGGGGGGCCCCCGGGGAGCTGTTTTTT
once,NA,TRBJ1-1,13,TRBV10-3,CAISLTEAAEAFF,TGTGCCATCAGCCTCACTGAGGCGGCTGAAGCTTTCTTT
NA,NA,TRBJ2-2,16,TRBV7-2,CASSLMTATVTGELFF,TGTGCCAGCAGCTTAATGACAGCCACCGTCACCGGGGAGCTGTTTTTT
NA,NA,TRBJ1-6,13,TRBV2,CASSGQNNSPLHF,TGTGCCAGCAGTGGCCAGAATAATTCACCCCTCCACTTT
NA,TRBD2,TRBJ2-3,18,TRBV7-9,CASSPKSGGRIPPDTQYF,TGTGCCAGCAGCCCTAAGAGCGGGGGCAGAATCCCTCCAGATACGCAGTATTTT
NA,NA,TRBJ1-2,10,TRBV12-3/TRBV12-4,CASYRVGYTF,TGTGCCAGCTACAGGGTTGGCTACACCTTC
once,TRBD2,TRBJ2-5,16,TRBV7-8,CASRRIAGGSQETQYF,TGTGCCAGCAGAAGAATAGCGGGGGGGTCACAAGAGACCCAGTACTTC
NA,NA,TRBJ1-2,14,TRBV2,CASRFDSQNYGYTF,TGTGCCAGCAGGTTCGACAGCCAGAACTATGGCTACACCTTC
NA,NA,TRBJ2-7,15,TRBV4-3,CASSQDWGRGYEQYF,TGCGCCAGCAGCCAAGATTGGGGACGGGGGTACGAGCAGTACTTC
NA,NA,TRBJ1-1,15,TRBV6-5,CASILSRGIPTEAFF,TGTGCCAGCATTCTAAGTCGGGGTATTCCCACTGAAGCTTTCTTT
NA,TRBD1,TRBJ1-2,14,TRBV7-9,CASSSGQGKYGYTF,TGTGCCAGCAGCTCCGGACAGGGGAAGTATGGCTACACCTTC
NA,NA,TRBJ1-5,13,TRBV18,CASSPTGDQPQHF,TGTGCCAGCTCACCGACGGGGGATCAGCCCCAGCATTTT
NA,NA,TRBJ1-3,14,TRBV5-1,CASTFGGEGNTIYF,TGCGCCAGCACATTCGGGGGAGAAGGAAACACCATATATTTT
NA,NA,TRBJ1-5,15,TRBV10-1,CASSEVQGRGKPQHF,TGCGCCAGCAGTGAAGTTCAGGGGAGGGGTAAGCCCCAGCATTTT